Following are 5 T cell receptor beta chains from one sample sequenced in a study of T cell repertoires in cytomegalovirus infection. TCRdb reprocessed the reads via MiXCR and lists one record per CDR3 protein. The sample has 270,000 or so distinct CDR3 sequences, 15% to 20% seen once; the top ten hold less than 60%. The sample comprised CD8+ T cells from PBMCs. The source is a human donor in good health (CMV status not recorded). Some clones in this sample may be carry-over from other donors' samples.

This clonotype was picked up many times. The rearrangement uses TRBV6-6 and TRBJ2-1; TRBD2 aligns across 9 bases. Germline CDR1 and CDR2: MNHNY and SVGAGI (reference sequence). J lost 9 bases, V lost 10 bases, and 7 bases had no gene match. This CDR3 has 12 residues. CDR3 DNA sequence: TGTGCCACCCCGACAGCGGGAGGTGAGCAGTTCTTC. Amino acid sequence: CATPTAGGEQFF.

This rearrangement joins TRBV6-6 to TRBJ1-1; D unresolved. The CDR3 length is 16 residues. Germline loops: CDR1 MNHNY, CDR2 SVGAGI (reference sequence). V gave up 6 bases and J gave up 2 bases, with 19 bases separating them. Here the CDR3 reads CASSWRTGSRNTEAFF. The CDR3 DNA reads as TGTGCCAGCAGCTGGCGTACGGGCAGCCGAAACACTGAAGCTTTCTTT.

This clonotype showed up just a few times. The chain recombines TRBV6-4 with TRBJ2-1; 13 nucleotides line up with TRBD2. Germline V gene data show CDR1 as MRHNA and CDR2 as SNTAGT. The CDR3 extends over 17 amino acids. V dropped 4 bases and J dropped 5; count of bases not matched to a gene: 8. CDR3 sequence: CASSASLTSGGDNEQFF. CDR3 DNA: TGTGCCAGCAGTGCAAGCCTTACTAGCGGGGGGGACAATGAGCAGTTCTTC.

This clonotype has at least ten counts. The V call is TRBV7-6, the J call TRBJ2-2; D could derive from TRBD1 or TRBD2 (7 bases each). Per the germline V gene, CDR1 is SGHVS and CDR2 is FNYEAQ. CDR3 length: 17 residues. The V and J ends lost 4 bases and 4 bases respectively, with 19 bases between them. The CDR3 DNA follows: TGTGCCAGCAGCTCGGGAGGAGGGACAGAGGGCACCGGGGAGCTGTTTTTT. Protein product: CASSSGGGTEGTGELFF.

The gene calls are TRBV15 and TRBJ2-1, with unresolved D. The germline V and J ends were trimmed by 4 bases and 4 bases, with 11 bases remaining between them. Per germline, CDR1 LNHNV and CDR2 YYDKDF (reference sequence). The CDR3 consists of 14 residues. The chain's CDR3 is CATSTHNRYNEQFF. DNA for the CDR3: TGTGCCACCAGCACACATAATAGGTACAATGAGCAGTTCTTC.